Here is one TCR beta chain with its context. Antigen: not known. This record comes from a study of identifying expanded T cells in peripheral blood. Study-level points and caveats: Over approximately two and four weeks, about 15 and 19 clones changed, versus around 1.2 between replicates.

V lost 7 bases and J 2 bases, leaving 16 bases between the germline ends. Per the germline V gene, CDR1 is LNHDA and CDR2 is SQIVND (reference sequence). The CDR3 covers 15 residues. This table comes from immunoSEQ multiplex PCR, and its TCRdb copy is limited to in-frame clones, with some not included. The table includes roughly 130,000 clones, less than 90% detected once. During the collection period, no donor immune events like infections were recorded. The V and J genes are TRBV19 and TRBJ2-3; D is possibly TRBD1 or TRBD2 (5 bases each). The receptor was derived from a person aged 18 to 70 in good health. The sequencing sample was made of blood. The CDR3 DNA is TGTGCCAGTAAGTCCGGGACCGTAGACACAGATACGCAGTATTTT. Protein sequence: CASKSGTVDTDTQYF.